These 10 T cell receptor beta chains share one sample of origin, sequenced in a study of control samples from healthy donors and cancer patients. TCRdb's table, derived via immunoSEQ multiplex PCR, lists solely in-frame clones and lacks some. The sample shows 98,000 or so clones, about four fifths of them seen only once. Material for sequencing was blood. These receptors all stem from a woman in her 30s in good health.

The genes are TRBV14 and TRBJ1-6; tentatively, D is TRBD1 (6 bases). This CDR3 comprises 15 residues. CDR1 is SGHDN, CDR2 FVKESK, per germline. Between the trimmed V and J ends, which lost 1 base and 10 bases, there was a span of 14 bases. The CDR3 nucleotides are TGTGCCAGCAGCCAAGCAAAGGGGGTTCGATCACCCCTCCACTTT. It is translated as CASSQAKGVRSPLHF.

V gene TRBV9 combines with J gene TRBJ2-2; tentatively, D is TRBD2 (5 bases). Germline loops: CDR1 SGDLS, CDR2 YYNGEE. V dropped 0 bases and J dropped 7 bases, with 16 bases sitting between them. This CDR3 has 16 amino acids. This CDR3 is CASSVGEGPLNGELFF. DNA for the CDR3: TGTGCCAGCAGCGTAGGTGAGGGTCCCCTTAACGGGGAGCTGTTTTTT. Full variable domain (outside the CDR3, taken from reference TRBV9 and TRBJ2-2): DSGVTQTPKHLITATGQRVTLRCSPRSGDLSVYWYQQSLDQGLQFLIQYYNGEERAKGNILERFSAQQFPDLHSELNLSSLELGDSALYFCASSVGEGPLNGELFFGEGSRLTVL.

This clone was counted a single time. The rearrangement uses TRBV6-4 and TRBJ2-3; D not resolved. Germline V gene data show CDR1 as MRHNA and CDR2 as SNTAGT. The V and J ends lost 4 bases and 5 bases respectively, with 7 bases between them. CDR3 length equals 12 residues. As DNA, the CDR3 is TGTGCCAGCAGTGCAATAGAAGATACGCAGTATTTT. Amino acids: CASSAIEDTQYF.

The genes are TRBV5-6 and TRBJ1-1; D possibly corresponds to TRBD1 (5 bases). Per the germline V gene, CDR1 is SGHDT and CDR2 is YYEEEE. This CDR3 spans 14 amino acids. V gave up 2 bases and J gave up 8 bases, with 16 bases separating them. CDR3 sequence (DNA): TGTGCCAGCAGCTTCGGGCGAAGGGGCCTGGAAGCTTTCTTT. It specifies CASSFGRRGLEAFF.

V gene TRBV5-6 combines with J gene TRBJ1-1; tentatively, D is TRBD1 (6 bases). This CDR3 region has 14 residues. V gave up 0 bases and J gave up 0 bases, with 6 bases separating them. Germline V gives CDR1 SGHDT, CDR2 YYEEEE. The CDR3 DNA reads TGTGCCAGCAGCTTGGACAGGGTGAACACTGAAGCTTTCTTT. Amino acids: CASSLDRVNTEAFF. Drawing the rest from reference TRBV5-6 and TRBJ1-1, the complete variable domain is DAGVTQSPTHLIKTRGQQVTLRCSPKSGHDTVSWYQQALGQGPQFIFQYYEEEERQRGNFPDRFSGHQFPNYSSELNVNALLLGDSALYLCASSLDRVNTEAFFGQGTRLTVV.

The chain recombines TRBV11-2 with TRBJ2-7, with D possibly being TRBD2 (6 bases). V was pared by 1 base and J by 2 bases, with 9 bases between. This CDR3 comprises 14 residues. The germline V gene has CDR1 SGHAT and CDR2 FQNNGV. CDR3 sequence (DNA): TGTGCCAGCAGCTTAGGATCGGGGGCCTACGAGCAGTACTTC. Translating gives CASSLGSGAYEQYF.

The CDR3, as DNA: TGTGCCAGTAGTATGGGACAGGCCTCTGGAAACACCATATATTTT. It is translated as CASSMGQASGNTIYF. The rearrangement joins TRBV19 to TRBJ1-3, with 8 bases that match TRBD1. The V and J ends lost 3 bases and 0 bases, in that order; junction bases with no gene match: 1. CDR3 length: 15 amino acids. Germline lookup yields CDR1 LNHDA and CDR2 SQIVND (reference sequence). The whole variable domain, remainder taken from reference TRBV19 and TRBJ1-3, is DGGITQSPKYLFRKEGQNVTLSCEQNLNHDAMYWYRQDPGQGLRLIYYSQIVNDFQKGDIAEGYSVSREKKESFPLTVTSAQKNPTAFYLCASSMGQASGNTIYFGEGSWLTVV.

This chain links TRBV18 with TRBJ2-7, with 7 bases fitting TRBD1. Trimming removed 3 bases from V and 2 bases from J; junction bases left unmatched: 1. This CDR3 contains 13 residues. CDR1 KGHSH and CDR2 LQKENI come from the germline V gene. The CDR3 DNA is TGTGCCAGCTCACCGGGACAGACCTACGAGCAGTACTTC. Protein: CASSPGQTYEQYF.

There are a few counts of this clone. The genes are TRBV30 and TRBJ1-2; D is uncertain. The germline V gene encodes CDR1 GTSNPN and CDR2 SVGIG (reference sequence). CDR3 length: 11 amino acids. The germline V and J ends were trimmed by 1 base and 5 bases, with 5 bases remaining between them. CDR3 amino acids: CAWSEDYGYTF. The CDR3 coding sequence is TGTGCCTGGAGTGAAGATTATGGCTACACCTTC.

This chain's CDR3 is CASSLFGQSYEQYF. The CDR3 region has the DNA TGTGCCAGCAGCTTGTTCGGGCAGAGCTACGAGCAGTACTTC. The chain links TRBV7-8 to TRBJ2-7; D is ambiguous. This CDR3 contains 14 residues. The germline CDR1 and CDR2 sequences are SGHVS and FQNEAQ. The V gene lost 3 bases and the J gene lost 3 bases, with 12 bases spanning the gap.